Given below is one T cell receptor beta chain in context. Its specificity is unknown. The PCR used 60 Vbeta and 13 Jbeta primers. The repertoire was sequenced with immunoSEQ multiplex PCR; TCRdb's copy has only in-frame clones and lacks some. Among roughly 190,000 clones listed, roughly 80% were seen once. The sample is drawn from a study of cytomegalovirus exposure and HLA in healthy donors. Study-wide background: Drawn from HLA-typed donors, about 82 million unique TCRs were held in an early data release.

Trimming took 4 bases from V and 6 from J, leaving 13 bases between them. From germline, CDR1 is SQVTM and CDR2 ANQGSEA. This CDR3 spans 12 amino acids. The study, taken as a whole, reports: An analysis that was carried out later associated 15,000 to 20,000 TCR beta sequences with HLA alleles at 0.05 false discovery rate. Roughly uniform sequencing depth across donors was assumed, possibly incorrectly.

The chain joins TRBV29-1 to TRBJ2-7, with D hard to call. Sequenced material: PBMCs. The sequence was obtained from a woman in her 30s in good health and CMV-seropositive. CDR3 region: CSVGADFTEQYF. CDR3 DNA sequence: TGCAGCGTTGGTGCCGACTTCACCGAGCAGTACTTC.